The source of this T cell receptor (beta chain) is a study of shared clonotypes between healthy human individuals. A remark on this clone: Its antigen is still unknown.

Produced via immunoSEQ multiplex PCR; TCRdb's table is partial and in-frame only. Found here are some 500,000 clones, 90% to 97% of them singletons; the top ten hold 0.064%. Study-level findings and limits: Donors were few, which limited the genetic and exposure-history diversity represented. Collection of samples was limited to blood; tissue repertoires likely differ.

Healthy HIV-negative adults without recent acute infections or vaccinations served as donors. This CDR3 contains 13 residues. The germline V gene has CDR1 SQVTM and CDR2 ANQGSEA. Trimming removed 5 bases at V and 6 bases at J, with 14 bases between. The V call is TRBV29-1, the J call TRBJ1-5; TRBD1 might be the D (6 bases). This clonotype was sampled from a young woman in good health. The sample taken for sequencing was naive CD4+ T cells sorted from blood. As for subset: CD45RA+ positively selected. The CDR3 loop is CSVLDSGGQPQHF. CDR3 DNA sequence: TGCAGCGTTTTGGACAGCGGGGGTCAGCCCCAGCATTTT.